The subject of this entry is one TCR beta chain. What it binds is not known. The data are from a study of CD4 T cells in relation to SARS-CoV-2 and coronaviruses. Unexposed donor CD4+ T cells date from 2011-2018, before the COVID-19 pandemic. After approximately 10 days of culture, CD4+ T cells were isolated. Unexposed-donor CD4+ T cells were probed with SARS-CoV-2 S/N and four cold-coronavirus spikes, cells permitting. CDR1 and CDR2 from the germline V gene are MNHEY and SVGEGT. The CDR3 is 16 residues long. Trimming cost V 6 bases and J 0 bases, with 12 bases left between them. The assay was immunoSEQ multiplex PCR, and TCRdb's table has in-frame clones only and misses some. The table records some 19,000 clones, just over 75% of them present only once.

V gene TRBV6-2 or TRBV6-3 combines with J gene TRBJ2-6; D is ambiguous. The sample consisted of CD4+ T cells from PBMCs, cultured in vitro. This TCR was recovered from a human donor in good health. As DNA, the CDR3 is TGTGCCAGCAGCCACGACTGGATCTCTGGGGCCAACGTCCTGACTTTC. Residues: CASSHDWISGANVLTF.